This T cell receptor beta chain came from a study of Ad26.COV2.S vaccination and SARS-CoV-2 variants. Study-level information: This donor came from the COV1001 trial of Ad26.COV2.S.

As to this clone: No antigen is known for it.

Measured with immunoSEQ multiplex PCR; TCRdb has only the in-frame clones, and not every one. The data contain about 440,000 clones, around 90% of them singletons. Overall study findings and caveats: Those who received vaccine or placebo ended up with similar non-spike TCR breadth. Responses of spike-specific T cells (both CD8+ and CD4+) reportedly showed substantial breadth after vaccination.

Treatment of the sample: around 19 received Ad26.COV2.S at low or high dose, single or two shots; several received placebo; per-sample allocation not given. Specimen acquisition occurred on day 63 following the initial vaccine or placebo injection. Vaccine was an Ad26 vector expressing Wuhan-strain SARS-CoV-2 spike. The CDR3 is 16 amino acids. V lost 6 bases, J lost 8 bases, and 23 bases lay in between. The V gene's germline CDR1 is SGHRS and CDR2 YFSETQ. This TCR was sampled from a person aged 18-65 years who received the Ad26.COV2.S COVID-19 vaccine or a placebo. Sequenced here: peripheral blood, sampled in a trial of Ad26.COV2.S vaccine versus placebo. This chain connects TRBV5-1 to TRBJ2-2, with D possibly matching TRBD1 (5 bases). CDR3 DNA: TGCGCCAGCACGCTCCGACAGAACCTTAGATTAGGGGAGCTGTTTTTT. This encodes CASTLRQNLRLGELFF.